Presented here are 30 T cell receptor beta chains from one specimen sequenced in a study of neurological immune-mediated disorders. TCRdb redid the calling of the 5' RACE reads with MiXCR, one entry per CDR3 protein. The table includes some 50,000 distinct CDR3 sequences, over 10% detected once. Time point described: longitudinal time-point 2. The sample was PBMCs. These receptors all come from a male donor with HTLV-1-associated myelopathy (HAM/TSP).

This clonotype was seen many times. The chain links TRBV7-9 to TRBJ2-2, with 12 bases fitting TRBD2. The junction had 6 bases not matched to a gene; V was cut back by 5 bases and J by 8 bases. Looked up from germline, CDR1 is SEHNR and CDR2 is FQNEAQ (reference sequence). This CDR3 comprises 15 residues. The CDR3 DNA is TGTGCCAGCAGCGCGACTAGCGGGGGAACGGGGGAGCTGTTTTTT. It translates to CASSATSGGTGELFF.

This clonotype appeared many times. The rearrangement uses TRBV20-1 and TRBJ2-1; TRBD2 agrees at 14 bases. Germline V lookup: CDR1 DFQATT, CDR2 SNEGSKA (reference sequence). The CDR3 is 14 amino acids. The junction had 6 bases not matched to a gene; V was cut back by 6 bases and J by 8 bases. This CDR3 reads CSAMTSGGADEQFF. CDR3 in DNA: TGCAGTGCCATGACTAGCGGGGGGGCCGATGAGCAGTTCTTC.

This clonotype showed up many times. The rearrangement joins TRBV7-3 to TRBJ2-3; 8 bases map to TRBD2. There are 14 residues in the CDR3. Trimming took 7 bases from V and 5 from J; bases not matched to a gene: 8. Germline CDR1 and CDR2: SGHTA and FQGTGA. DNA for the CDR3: TGTGCCAGCAACCCGGGAGGGGAGGGAGATACGCAGTATTTT. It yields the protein CASNPGGEGDTQYF. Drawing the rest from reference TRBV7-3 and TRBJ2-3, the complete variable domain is GAGVSQTPSNKVTEKGKYVELRCDPISGHTALYWYRQSLGQGPEFLIYFQGTGAADDSGLPNDRFFAVRPEGSVSTLKIQRTERGDSAVYLCASNPGGEGDTQYFGPGTRLTVL.

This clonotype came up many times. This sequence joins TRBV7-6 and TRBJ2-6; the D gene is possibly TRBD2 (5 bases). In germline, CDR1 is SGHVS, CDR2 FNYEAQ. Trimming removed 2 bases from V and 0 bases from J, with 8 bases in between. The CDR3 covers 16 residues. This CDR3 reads CASSLYGSSGANVLTF. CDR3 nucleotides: TGTGCCAGCAGCTTATATGGGAGCTCTGGGGCCAACGTCCTGACTTTC.

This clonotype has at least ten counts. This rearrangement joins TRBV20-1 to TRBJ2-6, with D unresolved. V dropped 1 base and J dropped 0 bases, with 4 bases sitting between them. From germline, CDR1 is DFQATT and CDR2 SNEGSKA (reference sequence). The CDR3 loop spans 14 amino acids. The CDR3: CSARGTSGANVLTF. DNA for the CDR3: TGCAGTGCTAGAGGAACCTCTGGGGCCAACGTCCTGACTTTC.

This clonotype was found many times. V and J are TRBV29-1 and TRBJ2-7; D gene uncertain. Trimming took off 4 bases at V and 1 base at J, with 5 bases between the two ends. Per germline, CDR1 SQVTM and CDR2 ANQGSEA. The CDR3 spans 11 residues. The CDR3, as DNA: TGCAGCGTTGTGAGGTCCTACGAGCAGTACTTC. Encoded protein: CSVVRSYEQYF.

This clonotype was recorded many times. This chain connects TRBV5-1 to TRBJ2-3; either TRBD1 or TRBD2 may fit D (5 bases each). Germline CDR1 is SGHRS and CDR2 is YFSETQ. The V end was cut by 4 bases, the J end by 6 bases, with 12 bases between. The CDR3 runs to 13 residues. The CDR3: CASSLGAGDTQYF. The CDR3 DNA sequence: TGCGCCAGCAGCCTCGGGGCCGGGGATACGCAGTATTTT.

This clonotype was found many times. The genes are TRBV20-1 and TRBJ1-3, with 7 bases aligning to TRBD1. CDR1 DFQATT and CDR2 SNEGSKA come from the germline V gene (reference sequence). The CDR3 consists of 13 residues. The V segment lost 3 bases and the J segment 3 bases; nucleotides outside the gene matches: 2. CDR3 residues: CSASRTGGNTIYF. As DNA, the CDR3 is TGCAGTGCTAGCAGGACAGGTGGAAACACCATATATTTT.

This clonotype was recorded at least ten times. The CDR3 nucleotides read TGCGCCAGCAGCCTCCAAGGGGCCTCTGAAGCTTTCTTT. Translating it yields CASSLQGASEAFF. This chain joins TRBV5-1 and TRBJ1-1, with D perhaps TRBD1 (5 bases). Trimming cost V 4 bases and J 6 bases, with 13 bases left between them. Germline loops: CDR1 SGHRS, CDR2 YFSETQ. The CDR3 totals 13 residues.

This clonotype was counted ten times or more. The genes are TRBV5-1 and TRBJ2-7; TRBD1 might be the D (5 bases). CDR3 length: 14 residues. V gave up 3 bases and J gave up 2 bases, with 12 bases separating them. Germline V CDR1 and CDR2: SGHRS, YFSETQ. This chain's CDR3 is CASSSLTATYEQYF. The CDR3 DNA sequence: TGCGCCAGCAGCTCCTTGACAGCGACCTACGAGCAGTACTTC.

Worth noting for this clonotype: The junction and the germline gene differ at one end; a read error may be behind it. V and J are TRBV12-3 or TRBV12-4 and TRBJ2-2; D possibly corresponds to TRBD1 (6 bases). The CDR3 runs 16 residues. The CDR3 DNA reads TGTGCCAGCAGTTTTGGTGGGGGCCTTGAAACCGGGGTGCTGTTTTTT. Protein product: CASSFGGGLETGVLFF.

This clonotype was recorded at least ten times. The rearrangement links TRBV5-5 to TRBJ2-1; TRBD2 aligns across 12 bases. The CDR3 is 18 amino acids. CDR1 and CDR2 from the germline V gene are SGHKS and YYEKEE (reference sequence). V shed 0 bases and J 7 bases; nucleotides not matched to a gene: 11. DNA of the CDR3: TGTGCCAGCAGCTTGGAACTAGCGGGGGGTCACCCCTGGAATGAGCAGTTCTTC. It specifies CASSLELAGGHPWNEQFF.

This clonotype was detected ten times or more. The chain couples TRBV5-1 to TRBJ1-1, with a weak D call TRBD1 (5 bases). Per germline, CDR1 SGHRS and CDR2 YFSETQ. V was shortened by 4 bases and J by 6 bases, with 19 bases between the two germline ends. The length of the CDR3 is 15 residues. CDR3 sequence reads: CASSAPGGTTAEAFF. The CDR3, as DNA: TGCGCCAGCAGCGCCCCCGGCGGGACTACCGCTGAAGCTTTCTTT.

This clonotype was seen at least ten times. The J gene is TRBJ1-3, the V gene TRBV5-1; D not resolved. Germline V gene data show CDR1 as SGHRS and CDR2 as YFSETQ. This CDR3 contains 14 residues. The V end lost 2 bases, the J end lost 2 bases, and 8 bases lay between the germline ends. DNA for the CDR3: TGCGCCAGCAGCTTAAACAGTCCTGGAAACACCATATATTTT. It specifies CASSLNSPGNTIYF.

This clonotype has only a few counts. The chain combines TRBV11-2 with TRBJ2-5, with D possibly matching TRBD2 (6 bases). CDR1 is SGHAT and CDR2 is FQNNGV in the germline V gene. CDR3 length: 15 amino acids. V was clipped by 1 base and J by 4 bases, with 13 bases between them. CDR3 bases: TGTGCCAGCAGCTTAGTTGGAGGGGTCCGAGAGACCCAGTACTTC. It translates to CASSLVGGVRETQYF.

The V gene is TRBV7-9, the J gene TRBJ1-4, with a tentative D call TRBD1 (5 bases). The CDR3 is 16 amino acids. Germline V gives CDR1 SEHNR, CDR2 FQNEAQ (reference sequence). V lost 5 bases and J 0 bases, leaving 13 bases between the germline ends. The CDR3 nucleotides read TGTGCCAGCAGCACCGTATCAGGGACAACTAATGAAAAACTGTTTTTT. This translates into CASSTVSGTTNEKLFF.

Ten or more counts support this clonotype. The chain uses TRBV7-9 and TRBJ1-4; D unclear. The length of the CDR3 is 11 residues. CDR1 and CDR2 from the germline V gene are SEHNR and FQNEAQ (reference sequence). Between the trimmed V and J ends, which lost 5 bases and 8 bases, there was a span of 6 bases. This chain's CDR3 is CASSPSEKLFF. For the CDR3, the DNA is TGTGCCAGCAGCCCTAGCGAAAAACTGTTTTTT.

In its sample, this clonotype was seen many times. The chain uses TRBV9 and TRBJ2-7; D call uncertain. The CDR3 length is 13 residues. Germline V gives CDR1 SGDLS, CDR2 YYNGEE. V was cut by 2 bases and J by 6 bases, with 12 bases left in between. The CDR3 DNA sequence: TGTGCCAGCAGCGTGGACCTCTTCCCCGAGCAGTACTTC. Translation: CASSVDLFPEQYF. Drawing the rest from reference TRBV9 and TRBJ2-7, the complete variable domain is DSGVTQTPKHLITATGQRVTLRCSPRSGDLSVYWYQQSLDQGLQFLIQYYNGEERAKGNILERFSAQQFPDLHSELNLSSLELGDSALYFCASSVDLFPEQYFGPGTRLTVT.

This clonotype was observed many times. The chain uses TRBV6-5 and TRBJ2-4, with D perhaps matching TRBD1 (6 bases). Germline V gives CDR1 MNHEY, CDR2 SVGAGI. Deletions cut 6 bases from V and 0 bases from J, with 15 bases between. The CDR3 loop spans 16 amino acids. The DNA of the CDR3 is TGTGCCAGCAGCCCAGGACAGACCCTAGCCAAAAACATTCAGTACTTC. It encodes CASSPGQTLAKNIQYF.

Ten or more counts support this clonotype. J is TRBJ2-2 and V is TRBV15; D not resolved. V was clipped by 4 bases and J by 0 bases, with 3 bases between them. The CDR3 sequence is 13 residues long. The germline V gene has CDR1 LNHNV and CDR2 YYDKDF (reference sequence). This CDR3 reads CATSTPNTGELFF. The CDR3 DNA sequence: TGTGCCACCAGCACCCCGAACACCGGGGAGCTGTTTTTT.

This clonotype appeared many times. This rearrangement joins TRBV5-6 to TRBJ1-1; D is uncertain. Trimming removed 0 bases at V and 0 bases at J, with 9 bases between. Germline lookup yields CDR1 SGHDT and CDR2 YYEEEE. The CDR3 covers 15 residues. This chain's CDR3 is CASSLDPGLNTEAFF. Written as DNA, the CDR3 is TGTGCCAGCAGCTTGGACCCCGGCCTGAACACTGAAGCTTTCTTT. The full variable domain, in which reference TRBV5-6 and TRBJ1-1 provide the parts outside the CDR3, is DAGVTQSPTHLIKTRGQQVTLRCSPKSGHDTVSWYQQALGQGPQFIFQYYEEEERQRGNFPDRFSGHQFPNYSSELNVNALLLGDSALYLCASSLDPGLNTEAFFGQGTRLTVV.

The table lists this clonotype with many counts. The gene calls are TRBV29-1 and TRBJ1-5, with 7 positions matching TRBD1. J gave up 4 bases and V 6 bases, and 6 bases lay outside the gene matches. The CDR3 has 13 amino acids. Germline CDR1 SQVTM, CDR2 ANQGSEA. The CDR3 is CSVGQEINQPQHF. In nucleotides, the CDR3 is TGCAGCGTAGGACAGGAGATAAATCAGCCCCAGCATTTT.

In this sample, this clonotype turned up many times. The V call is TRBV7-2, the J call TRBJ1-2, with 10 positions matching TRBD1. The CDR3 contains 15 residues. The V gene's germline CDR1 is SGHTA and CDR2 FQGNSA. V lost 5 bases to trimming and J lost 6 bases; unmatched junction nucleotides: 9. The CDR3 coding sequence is TGTGCCAGCAGCCTAGAACCCGGGACAGGGGATGGCTACACCTTC. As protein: CASSLEPGTGDGYTF.

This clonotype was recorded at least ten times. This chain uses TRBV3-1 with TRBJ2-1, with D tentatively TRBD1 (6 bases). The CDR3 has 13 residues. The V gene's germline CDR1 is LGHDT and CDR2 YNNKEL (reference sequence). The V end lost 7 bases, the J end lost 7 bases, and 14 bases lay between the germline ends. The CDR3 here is CASTPQGSNEQFF. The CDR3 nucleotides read TGTGCCAGCACCCCACAGGGTAGTAATGAGCAGTTCTTC.

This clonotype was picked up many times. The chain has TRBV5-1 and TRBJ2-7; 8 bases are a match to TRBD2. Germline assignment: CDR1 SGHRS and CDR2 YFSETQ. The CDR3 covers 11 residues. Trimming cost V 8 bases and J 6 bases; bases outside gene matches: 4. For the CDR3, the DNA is TGCGCCAGTAGCGGGGAGACCGAGCAGTACTTC. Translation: CASSGETEQYF.

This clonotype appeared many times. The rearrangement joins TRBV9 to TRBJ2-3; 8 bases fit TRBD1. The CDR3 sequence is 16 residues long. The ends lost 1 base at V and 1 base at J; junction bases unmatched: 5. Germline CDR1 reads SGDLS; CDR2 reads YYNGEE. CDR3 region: CASSVSGGRGTDTQYF. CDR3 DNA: TGTGCCAGCAGCGTATCAGGGGGCCGGGGCACAGATACGCAGTATTTT.

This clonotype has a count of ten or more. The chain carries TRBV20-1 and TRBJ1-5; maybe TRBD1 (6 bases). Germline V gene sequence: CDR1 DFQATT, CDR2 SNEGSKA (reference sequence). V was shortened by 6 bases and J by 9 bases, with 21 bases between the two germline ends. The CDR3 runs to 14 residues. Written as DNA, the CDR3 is TGCAGTGCCAAACTCGGACAGTTTCTTCGGCCCCAGCATTTT. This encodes CSAKLGQFLRPQHF.

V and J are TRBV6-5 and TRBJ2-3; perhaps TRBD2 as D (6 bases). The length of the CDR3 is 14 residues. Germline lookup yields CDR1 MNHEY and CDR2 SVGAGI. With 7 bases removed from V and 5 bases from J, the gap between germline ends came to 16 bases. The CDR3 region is CASKAGGTKDTQYF. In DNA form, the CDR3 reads TGTGCCAGCAAGGCGGGCGGGACGAAAGATACGCAGTATTTT.

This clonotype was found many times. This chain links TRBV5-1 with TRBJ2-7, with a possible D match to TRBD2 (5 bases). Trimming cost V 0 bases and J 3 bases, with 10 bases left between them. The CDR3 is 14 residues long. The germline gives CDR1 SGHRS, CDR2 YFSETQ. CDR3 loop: CASSLEASLYEQYF. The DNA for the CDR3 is TGCGCCAGCAGCTTGGAGGCTAGCCTCTACGAGCAGTACTTC.

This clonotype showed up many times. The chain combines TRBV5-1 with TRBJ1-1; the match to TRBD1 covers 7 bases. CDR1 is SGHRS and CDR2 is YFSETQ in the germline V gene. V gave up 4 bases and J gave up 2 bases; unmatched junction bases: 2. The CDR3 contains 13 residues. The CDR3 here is CASSGQDNTEAFF. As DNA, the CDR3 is TGCGCCAGCAGCGGACAGGATAACACTGAAGCTTTCTTT.